One and the same sample provided the 21 T cell receptor beta chains below, sequenced in a study of blood T cell repertoires in COVID-19. The data were produced by immunoSEQ multiplex PCR, yet TCRdb's version contains in-frame clones alone and is incomplete. The table lists more than 70,000 clones, roughly 77% of them singletons, with approximately 24% in the top ten. Specimen: peripheral blood. All receptors derive from a human donor in a cohort sampled during active COVID-19.

V usage is TRBV11-2 and J usage is TRBJ2-7; the match to TRBD1 covers 7 bases. This CDR3 is built from 14 residues. Germline CDR1 and CDR2: SGHAT and FQNNGV. J gave up 5 bases and V 4 bases, and 8 bases lay outside the gene matches. This chain's CDR3 is CASSSDRVVNEQYF. In DNA, the CDR3 is TGTGCCAGCAGCTCTGACAGGGTGGTCAACGAGCAGTACTTC.

The V call is TRBV30, the J call TRBJ1-5; D unresolved. Per germline, CDR1 GTSNPN and CDR2 SVGIG (reference sequence). The CDR3 is 13 amino acids. V was shortened by 3 bases and J by 4 bases, with 10 bases between the two germline ends. This CDR3 is CAWSPFTNQPQHF. CDR3 DNA sequence: TGTGCCTGGAGCCCCTTCACAAATCAGCCCCAGCATTTT.

This chain connects TRBV28 to TRBJ2-3; 10 nucleotides align to TRBD2. Germline assignment: CDR1 MDHEN and CDR2 SYDVKM. The CDR3 totals 15 residues. J gave up 2 bases and V 4 bases, and 3 bases lay outside the gene matches. The CDR3 spells CASSSLAGTTDTQYF. CDR3 sequence (DNA): TGTGCCAGCAGTTCACTAGCGGGGACCACAGATACGCAGTATTTT.

The chain is built from TRBV7-8 and TRBJ1-5; 9 nucleotides match TRBD1. The CDR3 extends over 15 amino acids. Germline V gene lookup returns CDR1 SGHVS and CDR2 FQNEAQ. V shed 5 bases, J shed 7 bases, and the junction held 9 bases outside the gene matches. CDR3 protein: CASSPGQGSSQPQHF. DNA of the CDR3: TGTGCCAGCAGCCCGGGACAGGGTTCTTCCCAGCCCCAGCATTTT.

The genes are TRBV11-3 and TRBJ2-1, with a tentative D call TRBD1 (5 bases). Per germline, CDR1 SGHNT and CDR2 YENEEA. Trimming took off 5 bases at V and 7 bases at J, with 15 bases between the two ends. This CDR3 has 14 amino acids. Here the CDR3 reads CASSLSGSANEQFF. The CDR3 nucleotides read TGTGCCAGCAGCCTCTCAGGGTCGGCTAATGAGCAGTTCTTC.

The chain employs TRBV5-8 and TRBJ2-5, with D possibly matching TRBD2 (5 bases). Trimming removed 6 bases at V and 4 bases at J, with 10 bases between. The germline V gene has CDR1 SGHTS and CDR2 YDEGEE. CDR3 length equals 12 residues. Written as DNA, the CDR3 is TGTGCCAGCATCCTGGCGGGAGAGACCCAGTACTTC. This encodes CASILAGETQYF.

The rearrangement links TRBV27 to TRBJ1-5, with D hard to call. Looked up from germline, CDR1 is MNHEY and CDR2 is SMNVEV (reference sequence). Trimming removed 3 bases from V and 2 bases from J, with 5 bases in between. The length of the CDR3 is 13 residues. This chain's CDR3 is CASSFGGNQPQHF. In nucleotides, the CDR3 is TGTGCCAGCAGTTTCGGGGGCAATCAGCCCCAGCATTTT.

The count of this clone is one. Here the CDR3 DNA reads TGTGCCAGCATCGTGGGTGGGAGGACTTCTAAACACTACGAGCAGTACTTC. Encoded protein: CASIVGGRTSKHYEQYF. The chain joins TRBV3-1 (or the pseudogene TRBV3-2) to TRBJ2-7; D may be TRBD2 (6 bases). Trimming shortened V by 7 bases and J by 3 bases, and 25 bases separated the two germline ends. Germline CDR1 and CDR2: LGHDT and YNNKEL (reference sequence). This CDR3 region has 17 residues.

The V and J genes are TRBV5-6 and TRBJ2-2; 7 nucleotides match TRBD2. Germline CDR1 SGHDT, CDR2 YYEEEE. The CDR3 is 16 amino acids. Trimming removed 2 bases from V and 7 bases from J; junction bases left unmatched: 11. CDR3 protein: CASSFYGLVGVGELFF. The CDR3 bases are TGTGCCAGCAGCTTTTATGGACTAGTTGGGGTCGGGGAGCTGTTTTTT.

This clone was detected once. The chain has TRBV7-2 and TRBJ1-2, with TRBD1 matching over 12 bases. J gave up 3 bases and V 5 bases, and 4 bases lay outside the gene matches. This CDR3 spans 15 amino acids. The germline CDR1 and CDR2 sequences are SGHTA and FQGNSA. The CDR3 sequence: CASSQGQGADYGYTF. CDR3 in DNA: TGTGCCAGCAGCCAGGGACAGGGGGCGGACTATGGCTACACCTTC.

The chain links TRBV27 to TRBJ1-1; no definite D call. Trimming removed 0 bases at V and 0 bases at J, with 8 bases between. CDR1 and CDR2 from the germline V gene are MNHEY and SMNVEV (reference sequence). This CDR3 comprises 15 residues. The CDR3 sequence is CASSLSAAMNTEAFF. The DNA of the CDR3 is TGTGCCAGCAGTTTATCGGCGGCTATGAACACTGAAGCTTTCTTT.

This chain links TRBV11-2 with TRBJ1-1; no clear D. Germline CDR1 and CDR2: SGHAT and FQNNGV. V lost 5 bases, J lost 1 base, and 8 bases lay in between. CDR3 size: 13 residues. The CDR3 DNA sequence: TGTGCCAGCAGCCATAACAGGAACACTGAAGCTTTCTTT. Its protein is CASSHNRNTEAFF.

This clone was recorded many times. V gene TRBV9 combines with J gene TRBJ2-7, with D maybe TRBD2 (5 bases). Looked up from germline, CDR1 is SGDLS and CDR2 is YYNGEE. The CDR3 sequence is 17 residues long. The ends were cut back, 0 bases at V and 5 bases at J, with 21 bases in the middle. The DNA of the CDR3 is TGTGCCAGCAGCGTAGGGGCCGCCTTAGGGATGGGAGACGAGCAGTACTTC. Translating it yields CASSVGAALGMGDEQYF.

This rearrangement joins TRBV27 to TRBJ2-2; no reliable D call. Germline loops: CDR1 MNHEY, CDR2 SMNVEV (reference sequence). The CDR3 contains 14 residues. V was shortened by 2 bases and J by 5 bases, with 9 bases between the two germline ends. The CDR3 reads CASSLVFRTGELFF. The CDR3 coding sequence is TGTGCCAGCAGTTTAGTATTCCGGACCGGGGAGCTGTTTTTT.

V gene TRBV5-1 combines with J gene TRBJ2-5; TRBD2 is a possible D gene (6 bases). This CDR3 is 13 amino acids long. V lost 4 bases to trimming and J lost 8 bases, with 15 bases between them. The germline gives CDR1 SGHRS, CDR2 YFSETQ. The CDR3 here is CASSVSSSGTQYF. The CDR3 nucleotides read TGCGCCAGCAGCGTCTCTAGTAGCGGTACCCAGTACTTC. Complete variable domain (other parts from reference TRBV5-1 and TRBJ2-5): KAGVTQTPRYLIKTRGQQVTLSCSPISGHRSVSWYQQTPGQGLQFLFEYFSETQRNKGNFPGRFSGRQFSNSRSEMNVSTLELGDSALYLCASSVSSSGTQYFGPGTRLLVL.

The rearrangement links TRBV11-2 to TRBJ2-3, with 7 positions matching TRBD1. This CDR3 is built from 16 residues. V gave up 5 bases and J gave up 2 bases; unmatched junction bases: 10. Germline V lookup: CDR1 SGHAT, CDR2 FQNNGV. The CDR3 nucleotides are TGTGCCAGCAGCAACAGGGACAGAACCTACACAGATACGCAGTATTTT. This encodes CASSNRDRTYTDTQYF. Drawing the rest from reference TRBV11-2 and TRBJ2-3, the complete variable domain is EAGVAQSPRYKIIEKRQSVAFWCNPISGHATLYWYQQILGQGPKLLIQFQNNGVVDDSQLPKDRFSAERLKGVDSTLKIQPAKLEDSAVYLCASSNRDRTYTDTQYFGPGTRLTVL.

The J gene is TRBJ2-7, the V gene TRBV24-1, with TRBD1 identical over 8 bases. V was clipped by 12 bases and J by 3 bases; unmatched bases: 24. The CDR3 extends over 18 amino acids. The germline CDR1 and CDR2 sequences are KGHDR and SFDVKD. The CDR3 region is CALYPSTETGVGIYEQYF. Here the CDR3 DNA reads TGTGCCTTATACCCATCCACGGAGACAGGGGTCGGGATCTACGAGCAGTACTTC.

V and J are TRBV24-1 and TRBJ2-1; TRBD2 might be the D (6 bases). The V end was cut by 1 base, the J end by 9 bases, with 18 bases between. The CDR3 is 16 amino acids. Germline CDR1 is KGHDR and CDR2 is SFDVKD. The CDR3 protein is CATSDFAGRALPEQFF. As DNA, the CDR3 is TGTGCCACCAGTGATTTCGCGGGACGGGCTTTACCTGAGCAGTTCTTC.

J is TRBJ2-3 and V is TRBV19; tentative D call: TRBD2 (6 bases). CDR3 length: 12 amino acids. V lost 9 bases and J lost 7, with 14 bases in between. Germline CDR1 LNHDA, CDR2 SQIVND (reference sequence). The CDR3 is CASSHRENTQYF. CDR3 DNA sequence: TGTGCCAGCTCGCACCGGGAGAATACGCAGTATTTT.

The chain joins TRBV28 to TRBJ1-6; TRBD1 agrees at 8 bases. The CDR3 extends over 16 amino acids. Germline trimming cut 3 bases from V and 9 bases from J; bases unmatched to any gene: 10. The germline CDR1 and CDR2 sequences are MDHEN and SYDVKM. The CDR3 spells CASSFPGQGRVSPLHF. The CDR3 region has the DNA TGTGCCAGCAGTTTCCCCGGACAGGGCAGGGTTTCACCCCTCCACTTT.

The rearrangement uses TRBV24-1 and TRBJ2-5; 8 nucleotides agree with TRBD1. The CDR3 runs to 14 residues. Germline assignment: CDR1 KGHDR and CDR2 SFDVKD. With 4 bases clipped from V and 5 bases from J, the junction kept 5 bases outside the gene matches. CDR3 region: CATSDLTGAETQYF. In nucleotides, the CDR3 is TGTGCCACCAGTGACCTGACAGGGGCTGAGACCCAGTACTTC.